This TCR beta chain was identified during a study of T cell repertoires in cytomegalovirus infection. Whole-study context: Indicated by public TCR beta signatures were CMV infection and matching HLA type.

Study outcomes and limitations: Cumulative public TCR beta family frequency identified carriers of CMV plus the relevant HLA. Clonotypes of TCR beta that were HLA-C-restricted and CMV-specific dominated the ex vivo response.

This CDR3 region has 15 residues. Looked up from germline, CDR1 is SGHDT and CDR2 is YYEEEE. Trimming left V 6 bases short and J 1 base short, with 14 bases between. TCRdb used MiXCR to reprocess the reads, holding one entry per CDR3 protein. The sample yields 680,000 or so distinct CDR3 sequences, 35% to 45% seen once. Worth noting for this clonotype: The antigen remains unidentified.

The chain uses TRBV5-6 and TRBJ1-3; a weak D match, TRBD1 (5 bases). The sequence derives from a human donor in good health (CMV status not recorded). Some clones in this sample may be carry-over from other donors' samples. The sample taken for sequencing was PBMCs. CDR3 DNA sequence: TGTGCCAGCACACCCCCGCCAGGGTCTGGAAACACCATATATTTT. Its translation: CASTPPPGSGNTIYF.